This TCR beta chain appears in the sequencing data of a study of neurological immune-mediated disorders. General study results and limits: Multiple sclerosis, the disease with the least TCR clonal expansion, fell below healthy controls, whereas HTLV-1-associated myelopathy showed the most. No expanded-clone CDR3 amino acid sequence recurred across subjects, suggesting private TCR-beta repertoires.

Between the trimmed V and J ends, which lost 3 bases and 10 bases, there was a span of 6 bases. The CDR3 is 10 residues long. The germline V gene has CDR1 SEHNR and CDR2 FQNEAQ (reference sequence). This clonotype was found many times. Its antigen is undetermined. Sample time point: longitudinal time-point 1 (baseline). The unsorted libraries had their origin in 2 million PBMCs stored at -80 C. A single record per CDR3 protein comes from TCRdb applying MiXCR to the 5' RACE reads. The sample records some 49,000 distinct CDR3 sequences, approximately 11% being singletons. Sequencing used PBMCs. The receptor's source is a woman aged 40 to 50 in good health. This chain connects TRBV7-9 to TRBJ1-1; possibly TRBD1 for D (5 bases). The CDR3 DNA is TGTGCCAGCAGCTTTGGGGGAGCTTTCTTT. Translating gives CASSFGGAFF.